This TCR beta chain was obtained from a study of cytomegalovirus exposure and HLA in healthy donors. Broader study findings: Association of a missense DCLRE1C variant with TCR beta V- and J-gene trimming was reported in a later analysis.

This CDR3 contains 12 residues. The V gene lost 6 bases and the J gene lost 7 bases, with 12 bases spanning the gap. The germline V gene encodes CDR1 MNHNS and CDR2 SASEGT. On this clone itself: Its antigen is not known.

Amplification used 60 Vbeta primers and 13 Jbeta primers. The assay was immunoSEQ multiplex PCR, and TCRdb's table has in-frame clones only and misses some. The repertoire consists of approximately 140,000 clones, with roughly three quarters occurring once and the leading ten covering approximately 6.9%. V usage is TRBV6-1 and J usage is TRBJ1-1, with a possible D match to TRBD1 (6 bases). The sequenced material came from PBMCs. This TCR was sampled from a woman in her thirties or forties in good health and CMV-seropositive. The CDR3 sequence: CASRDRFYEAFF. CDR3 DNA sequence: TGTGCCAGCAGGGACAGATTTTATGAAGCTTTCTTT.